This T cell receptor beta chain was sequenced for a study of T cells after yellow fever vaccination. Study summary: Low-cell-number fractions underwent preparation using SMART-Seq v4 Ultra Low Input. The study, taken as a whole, reports: Any FACS-sorted repertoire could hold abundant clonotypes that contaminate it from the bulk population. Overall, a small share of clonotypes was seen in both CD4 and CD8 compartments. Peak timing came faster in the weaker secondary response, day 5 versus 15.

Turning to this clonotype: The antigen remains undetermined.

V lost 4 bases and J 1 base, leaving 5 bases between the germline ends. The CDR3 sequence is 12 residues long. The germline gives CDR1 SGHRS, CDR2 YFSETQ. TCRdb reprocessed the 5' RACE reads via MiXCR and lists one record per CDR3 protein. The sample lists about 260,000 distinct CDR3 sequences, around 4.9% occurring once. The rearrangement links TRBV5-1 to TRBJ2-5, with D uncertain. The sample here was CD4+ T cells sorted from PBMCs, taken on the day of the yellow fever booster vaccination. The TCR originated in a man between 18 and 29 years old who received the YFV17D yellow fever vaccine. The CDR3 DNA sequence: TGCGCCAGCAGCGAATCCCAAGAGACCCAGTACTTC. Encoded protein: CASSESQETQYF.